This paragraph reports one T cell receptor beta chain. Its target is not known. This sample was included in a study of lymphopenia after photon versus proton radiotherapy. Study-wide points: Under photons, naive T cells and diversity fell while effector/memory populations rose. After the lymphocyte nadir, photon-treated repertoires showed oligoclonal expansion, especially of CD8+ Temra cells.

Germline values: CDR1 SGHTA, CDR2 FQGNSA. There are 15 residues in the CDR3. The trim removed 5 bases at V and 1 base at J, leaving 7 bases unmatched. Sequenced by immunoSEQ multiplex PCR; TCRdb stores in-frame clones only, minus some. Altogether roughly 64,000 clones are present, around 90% being singletons, with the ten largest covering 9.5% to 15%. The sequence derives from a man of 80 years or more with esophageal cancer. This chain uses TRBV7-2 with TRBJ1-2; 7 bases are shared with TRBD1. The source material was peripheral blood, sampled from a patient treated with proton-based radiotherapy. CDR3 sequence reads: CASSPSQGINYGYTF. In nucleotides, the CDR3 is TGTGCCAGCAGCCCATCACAGGGGATTAACTATGGCTACACCTTC.